The 20 T cell receptor beta chains listed next were all sequenced from one sample in a study of T cell responses to AZD1222 COVID-19 vaccine. Some clones are missing from TCRdb's copy, which holds only in-frame ones; the method was immunoSEQ multiplex PCR. The repertoire holds tens of thousands of clones, with about four fifths as singletons. This sample comprised peripheral blood, obtained on day 0 of AZD1222 vaccination. These receptors were taken from an adult in good health.

DNA for the CDR3: TGTGCCAGCAGCGCCGGGACAGGGGGGGTACAAGGCTACACCTTC. Translation gives CASSAGTGGVQGYTF. This chain uses TRBV9 with TRBJ1-2; 11 positions match TRBD1. Germline CDR1 reads SGDLS; CDR2 reads YYNGEE. This CDR3 has 15 amino acids. Trimming removed 3 bases from V and 8 bases from J; junction bases left unmatched: 9.

This clone was detected a few times. This chain joins TRBV7-3 and TRBJ1-2; D not resolved. Per the germline V gene, CDR1 is SGHTA and CDR2 is FQGTGA. This CDR3 comprises 16 residues. The V end was cut by 5 bases, the J end by 1 base, with 17 bases between. Here the CDR3 reads CASSPTPSGVNYGYTF. CDR3 DNA: TGTGCCAGCAGCCCAACCCCCTCAGGAGTTAACTATGGCTACACCTTC.

With respect to this clone: Since a far larger clone is one base different, this is likely a read error. The chain has TRBV15 and TRBJ1-2; 7 nucleotides align to TRBD1. Germline V gene lookup returns CDR1 LNHNV and CDR2 YYDKDF (reference sequence). This CDR3 has 14 residues. CDR3 amino acids: CATCRDDRVHGYTF. The CDR3 nucleotides are TGTGCCACCTGCAGAGACGACAGGGTCCATGGCTACACCTTC.

This clone was observed a handful of times. Other nucleotide sequences from this sample produce the same CDR3. The chain links TRBV11-2 to TRBJ1-6; no reliable D call. CDR1 is SGHAT, CDR2 FQNNGV, per germline. This CDR3 region has 14 residues. V was cut by 3 bases and J by 0 bases, with 3 bases left in between. CDR3 amino acids: CASSFNSYNSPLHF. CDR3 bases: TGTGCCAGCAGCTTTAACTCCTATAATTCACCCCTCCACTTT.

The chain joins TRBV27 to TRBJ1-4, with D maybe TRBD1 (5 bases). Trimming took off 0 bases at V and 4 bases at J, with 12 bases between the two ends. The CDR3 length is 16 residues. Germline CDR1 is MNHEY and CDR2 is SMNVEV (reference sequence). CDR3 bases: TGTGCCAGCAGTTTATCTGGGGCCAGCTTTAATGAAAAACTGTTTTTT. Translated: CASSLSGASFNEKLFF.

This chain uses TRBV3-1 (or the pseudogene TRBV3-2) with TRBJ1-4, with D maybe TRBD1 (6 bases). Per germline, CDR1 LGHDT and CDR2 YNNKEL (reference sequence). The V and J ends lost 8 bases and 7 bases respectively, with 17 bases between them. This CDR3 region has 14 residues. CDR3 bases: TGTGCCAGCGCCCCACGGGGGCGGGGTGAAAAACTGTTTTTT. Translated, it gives CASAPRGRGEKLFF.

The V gene is TRBV7-2, the J gene TRBJ1-3; weak D call: TRBD1 (6 bases). The germline CDR1 and CDR2 sequences are SGHTA and FQGNSA. CDR3 length equals 16 residues. Trimming pared 5 bases from V and 1 base from J, leaving 15 bases between. The DNA for the CDR3 is TGTGCCAGCAGCCCGGTTGGGGGGCGGTCTGGAAACACCATATATTTT. It is translated as CASSPVGGRSGNTIYF.

V gene TRBV5-8 combines with J gene TRBJ1-5, with D tentatively TRBD1 (6 bases). V was pared by 4 bases and J by 1 base, with 12 bases between. The CDR3 totals 15 residues. Germline CDR1 SGHTS, CDR2 YDEGEE. The CDR3 spells CASSRDIASNQPQHF. CDR3 DNA: TGTGCCAGCAGCCGGGACATTGCGAGCAATCAGCCCCAGCATTTT.

The V call is TRBV5-1, the J call TRBJ1-6; D perhaps matches TRBD1 (5 bases). Trimming took 0 bases from V and 8 from J, leaving 12 bases between them. Germline V gene sequence: CDR1 SGHRS, CDR2 YFSETQ. The CDR3 sequence is 15 residues long. The CDR3 DNA reads TGCGCCAGCAGCTTGGGAGACAGTAACTATTCACCCCTCCACTTT. As protein: CASSLGDSNYSPLHF.

The chain uses TRBV10-3 and TRBJ2-3, with 11 bases that match TRBD2. Germline lookup yields CDR1 ENHRY and CDR2 SYGVKD. V shed 6 bases, J shed 8 bases, and the junction held 10 bases outside the gene matches. This CDR3 is 15 amino acids long. The CDR3 DNA follows: TGTGCCATCAGAGATAGCGGGGGGGCCGCGGGTACGCAGTATTTT. Its translation is CAIRDSGGAAGTQYF.

The chain combines TRBV3-1 (or the pseudogene TRBV3-2) with TRBJ2-3; D may be TRBD2 (6 bases). Trimming stripped 2 bases from V and 14 bases from J, with 17 bases between. The length of the CDR3 is 13 residues. CDR1 and CDR2 (germline): LGHDT, YNNKEL (reference sequence). DNA of the CDR3: TGTGCCAGCAGCCAACGCCGGGACTCCTATCGGTATTTT. Translation gives CASSQRRDSYRYF.

This chain links TRBV4-1 with TRBJ1-4, with 8 nucleotides matching TRBD1. Germline V gene sequence: CDR1 MGHRA, CDR2 YSYEKL. The CDR3 is 19 amino acids. Germline trimming cut 4 bases from V and 3 bases from J; bases unmatched to any gene: 16. The CDR3: CASSRTLRDRLTANEKLFF. DNA for the CDR3: TGCGCCAGCAGCCGGACACTCCGGGACAGGTTGACAGCTAATGAAAAACTGTTTTTT.

The rearrangement links TRBV5-1 to TRBJ1-2, with 9 bases identical to TRBD1. Losses at the gene ends were 0 bases for V and 5 bases for J; bases not matched to a gene: 2. Germline lookup yields CDR1 SGHRS and CDR2 YFSETQ. The CDR3 runs 14 residues. Written as DNA, the CDR3 is TGCGCCAGCAGCTTGGACAGGGGGCAGTATGGCTACACCTTC. Its protein is CASSLDRGQYGYTF.

The J gene is TRBJ2-1, the V gene TRBV30; 7 bases align to TRBD2. The CDR3 spans 15 residues. V was pared by 0 bases and J by 2 bases, with 4 bases of the junction left unmatched. Per germline, CDR1 GTSNPN and CDR2 SVGIG (reference sequence). The CDR3 loop reads CAWSVGAGAYNEQFF. Written as DNA, the CDR3 is TGTGCCTGGAGTGTAGGGGCGGGGGCCTACAATGAGCAGTTCTTC.

The chain links TRBV18 to TRBJ2-5; 14 bases match TRBD2. The CDR3 runs to 18 residues. Germline V gives CDR1 KGHSH, CDR2 LQKENI. The V gene end was trimmed by 3 bases and the J gene end by 1 base; junction bases not matched to a gene: 7. The CDR3 loop is CASSPTGTSGGLQETQYF. Here the CDR3 DNA reads TGTGCCAGCTCACCGACCGGGACTAGCGGGGGCCTCCAAGAGACCCAGTACTTC.

The chain carries TRBV3-1 (or the pseudogene TRBV3-2) and TRBJ1-2; D remains unclear. The CDR3 has 14 residues. Trimming stripped 1 base from V and 8 bases from J, with 14 bases between. Germline-derived CDR1 and CDR2 are LGHDT and YNNKEL (reference sequence). DNA for the CDR3: TGTGCCAGCAGCCAAGCCGGATCCAATATGGGCTACACCTTC. Encoded protein: CASSQAGSNMGYTF.

The rearrangement links TRBV30 to TRBJ2-7, with D tentatively TRBD1 (6 bases). Germline loops: CDR1 GTSNPN, CDR2 SVGIG (reference sequence). The CDR3 spans 13 residues. Trimming removed 0 bases from V and 5 bases from J, with 11 bases in between. This CDR3 reads CAWSVNRVHEQYF. The DNA for the CDR3 is TGTGCCTGGAGTGTAAACAGGGTCCACGAGCAGTACTTC.

Only a few counts were recorded for this clone. The V and J genes are TRBV9 and TRBJ1-3, with D unresolved. The V and J ends lost 0 bases and 0 bases respectively, with 7 bases between them. Germline-derived CDR1 and CDR2 are SGDLS and YYNGEE. CDR3 size: 15 residues. The CDR3 DNA reads as TGTGCCAGCAGCGTAGACGACACCTCTGGAAACACCATATATTTT. Translated, it gives CASSVDDTSGNTIYF.

J is TRBJ2-5 and V is TRBV27; D is uncertain. V gave up 6 bases and J gave up 1 base, with 9 bases separating them. Germline CDR1 and CDR2: MNHEY and SMNVEV (reference sequence). The CDR3 covers 13 residues. CDR3 in DNA: TGTGCCAGCAGGACTCTGGGCCAAGAGACCCAGTACTTC. Amino acid sequence: CASRTLGQETQYF.

This chain connects TRBV27 to TRBJ1-2; D ambiguous. The CDR3 is 15 residues long. CDR1 MNHEY and CDR2 SMNVEV come from the germline V gene (reference sequence). V was cut by 2 bases and J by 7 bases, with 17 bases left in between. The CDR3 spells CASSLNGQPGPGYTF. The DNA for the CDR3 is TGTGCCAGCAGTTTAAATGGCCAGCCCGGTCCTGGCTACACCTTC.